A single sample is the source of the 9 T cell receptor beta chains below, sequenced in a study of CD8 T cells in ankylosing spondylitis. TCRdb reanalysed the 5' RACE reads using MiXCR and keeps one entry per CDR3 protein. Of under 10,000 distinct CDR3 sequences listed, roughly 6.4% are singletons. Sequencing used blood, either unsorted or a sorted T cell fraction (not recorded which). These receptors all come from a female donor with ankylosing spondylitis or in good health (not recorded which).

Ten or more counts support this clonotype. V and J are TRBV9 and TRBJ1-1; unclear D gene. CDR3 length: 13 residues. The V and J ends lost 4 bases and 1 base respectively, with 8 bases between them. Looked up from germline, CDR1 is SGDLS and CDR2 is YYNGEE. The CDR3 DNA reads TGTGCCAGCAGCCCCGGATCGAACACTGAAGCTTTCTTT. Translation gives CASSPGSNTEAFF.

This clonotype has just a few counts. CDR3 sequence (DNA): TGTGCCAGCAGCGGAGAGGTTGGGGTGGGAGATACGCAGTATTTT. Translation gives CASSGEVGVGDTQYF. The genes are TRBV9 and TRBJ2-3; D is ambiguous. CDR1 and CDR2 (germline): SGDLS, YYNGEE. Trimming left V 3 bases short and J 5 bases short, with 16 bases between. This CDR3 is 15 amino acids long.

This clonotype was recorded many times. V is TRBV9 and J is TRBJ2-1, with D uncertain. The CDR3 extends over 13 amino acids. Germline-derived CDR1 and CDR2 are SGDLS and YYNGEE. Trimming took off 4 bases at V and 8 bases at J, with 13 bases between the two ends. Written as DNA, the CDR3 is TGTGCCAGCAGCCCCTCCCATCTCGATGAGCAGTTCTTC. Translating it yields CASSPSHLDEQFF. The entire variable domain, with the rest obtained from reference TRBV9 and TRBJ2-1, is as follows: DSGVTQTPKHLITATGQRVTLRCSPRSGDLSVYWYQQSLDQGLQFLIQYYNGEERAKGNILERFSAQQFPDLHSELNLSSLELGDSALYFCASSPSHLDEQFFGPGTRLTVL.

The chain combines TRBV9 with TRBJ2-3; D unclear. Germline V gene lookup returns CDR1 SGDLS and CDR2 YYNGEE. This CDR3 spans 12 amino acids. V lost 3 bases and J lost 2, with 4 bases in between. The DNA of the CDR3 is TGTGCCAGCAGCGGGGTCACAGATACGCAGTATTTT. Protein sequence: CASSGVTDTQYF.

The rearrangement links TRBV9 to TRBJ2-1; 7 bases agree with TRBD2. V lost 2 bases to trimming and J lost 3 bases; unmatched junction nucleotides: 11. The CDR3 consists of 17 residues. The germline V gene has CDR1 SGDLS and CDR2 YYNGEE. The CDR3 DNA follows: TGTGCCAGCAGCGTCCCGCGAGGAAGCGGGGACTACAATGAGCAGTTCTTC. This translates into CASSVPRGSGDYNEQFF. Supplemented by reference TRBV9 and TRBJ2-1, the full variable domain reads DSGVTQTPKHLITATGQRVTLRCSPRSGDLSVYWYQQSLDQGLQFLIQYYNGEERAKGNILERFSAQQFPDLHSELNLSSLELGDSALYFCASSVPRGSGDYNEQFFGPGTRLTVL.

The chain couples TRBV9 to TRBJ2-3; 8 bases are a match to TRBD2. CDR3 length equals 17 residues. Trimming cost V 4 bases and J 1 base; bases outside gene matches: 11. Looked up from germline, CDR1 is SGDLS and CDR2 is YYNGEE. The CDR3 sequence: CASSPDGFGGGTDTQYF. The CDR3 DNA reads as TGTGCCAGCAGCCCCGACGGTTTCGGGGGGGGCACAGATACGCAGTATTTT.

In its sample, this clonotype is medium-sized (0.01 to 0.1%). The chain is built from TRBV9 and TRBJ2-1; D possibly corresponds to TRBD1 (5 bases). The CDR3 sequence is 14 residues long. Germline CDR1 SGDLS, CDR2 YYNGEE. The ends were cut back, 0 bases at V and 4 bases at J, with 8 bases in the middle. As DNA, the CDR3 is TGTGCCAGCAGCGTAGCCGACAGTTACAATGAGCAGTTCTTC. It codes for CASSVADSYNEQFF.

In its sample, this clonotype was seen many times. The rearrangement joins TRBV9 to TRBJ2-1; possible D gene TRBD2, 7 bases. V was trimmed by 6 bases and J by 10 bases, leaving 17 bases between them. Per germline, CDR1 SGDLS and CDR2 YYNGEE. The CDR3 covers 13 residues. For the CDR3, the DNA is TGTGCCAGCAACGGGGGAGGGGACATCGAGCAGTTCTTC. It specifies CASNGGGDIEQFF. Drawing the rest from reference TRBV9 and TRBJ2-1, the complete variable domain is DSGVTQTPKHLITATGQRVTLRCSPRSGDLSVYWYQQSLDQGLQFLIQYYNGEERAKGNILERFSAQQFPDLHSELNLSSLELGDSALYFCASNGGGDIEQFFGPGTRLTVL.

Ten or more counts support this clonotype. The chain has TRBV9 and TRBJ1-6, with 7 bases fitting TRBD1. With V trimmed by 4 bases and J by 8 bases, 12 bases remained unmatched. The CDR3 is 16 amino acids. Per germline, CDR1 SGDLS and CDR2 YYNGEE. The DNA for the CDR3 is TGTGCCAGCAGCTCAACTCCAGGGGGTTCGGATTCACCCCTCCACTTT. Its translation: CASSSTPGGSDSPLHF.